This record covers a single TCR beta chain. Antigen specificity is unknown. A sample-barcoded 5' primer and a J-beta primer mix were used in a second PCR of roughly 6 to 12 cycles. Every cDNA molecule carried a tag from a template-switch adaptor bearing 12 random nucleotides. TCRdb called the 5' RACE reads again in MiXCR, with one record for every CDR3 protein. The sample consists of 1.2 million to 1.5 million distinct CDR3 sequences, approximately 40% of them appearing once. The data were obtained in a study of blood T cells in healthy people across ages. Findings and caveats of the study: Both higher diversity and more naive CD4+ cells marked long-lived donors when set against aged donors.

Trimming took 3 bases from V and 2 from J, leaving 10 bases between them. The length of the CDR3 is 15 residues. The V gene's germline CDR1 is MNHEY and CDR2 SMNVEV (reference sequence). The chain carries TRBV27 and TRBJ2-2; D gene ambiguous. What was sequenced was blood. This clonotype was obtained from a woman in her late teens or twenties in good health. The CDR3: CASSLMGVNTGELFF. In nucleotides, the CDR3 is TGTGCCAGCAGTTTGATGGGCGTAAACACCGGGGAGCTGTTTTTT.